These T cell receptor beta chains were read from a single sample in a study of T-cell reconstitution after alpha-beta-depleted transplantation in children. In TCRdb, the PCR reads were re-called with MiXCR into one record per CDR3 protein. The sample lists hundreds of thousands of distinct CDR3 sequences, approximately 12% seen once, with about 2.2% in the top ten. The sequencing here drew on PBMCs, mostly from graft donor cells, taken 360 days after TCRalphabeta/CD19-depleted stem cell transplant. The receptors originated from a male patient aged 10 to 17 who had a stem cell transplant for acute myeloid leukemia, so the T cells may come from the graft donor. The CDR3 runs from the conserved cysteine through the conserved F or W. D genes are given only for firm matches. Rows may omit the clone size; those that give it use once, few, many or a size class.

cdr3_nt	cdr3_aa	clone_size	j_call	d_call	v_call
TGTGCCAGCAGCAACCGGGGGACAGTCTACGAGCAGTACTTC	CASSNRGTVYEQYF	.	TRBJ2-7	.	TRBV7-6
TGCAGTGCTGAAGATACGGGACAGGGTTTTAATTCACCCCTCCACTTT	CSAEDTGQGFNSPLHF	.	TRBJ1-6	TRBD1	TRBV20-1
TGCGCCAGCAGCCCGGGCCCTCTATTCGACCAAGAGACCCAGTACTTC	CASSPGPLFDQETQYF	few	TRBJ2-5	.	TRBV5-1
TGTGCCAGCAGTTCTCCCGGGACGGCAAATTCACCCCTCCACTTT	CASSSPGTANSPLHF	many	TRBJ1-6	.	TRBV28
TGTGCCAGCAGTTACCGCCTAACTAGCGGGAGCTCCTACAATGAGCAGTTCTTC	CASSYRLTSGSSYNEQFF	few	TRBJ2-1	TRBD2	TRBV6-2/TRBV6-3
TGTGCCAGCAGTTTAGGGGACCCTCGAGGGGAATTGGAGGTGGTCACAGATACGCAGTATTTT	CASSLGDPRGELEVVTDTQYF	.	TRBJ2-3	.	TRBV28
TGTGCCACCACGACCCGACTCGCCTTGAACTACAATGAGCAGTTCTTC	CATTTRLALNYNEQFF	many	TRBJ2-1	.	TRBV12-3/TRBV12-4
TGCAGCGTGGGGCTCTTACCTTCCTACGAGCAGTACTTC	CSVGLLPSYEQYF	many	TRBJ2-7	.	TRBV29-1
TGCAGCGTTGAAGCCCTCGGTGGGGGTTACAATGAGCAGTTCTTC	CSVEALGGGYNEQFF	many	TRBJ2-1	.	TRBV29-1
TGTGCCAGTAGTCTCATAGGGGGGGCAGAAACGCAGTATTTT	CASSLIGGAETQYF	.	TRBJ2-3	.	TRBV19
TGTGCCAGCAGCTTACCTAAGGGCTCTAGCGTCACCCGCTCCTACAATGAGCAGTTCTTC	CASSLPKGSSVTRSYNEQFF	.	TRBJ2-1	.	TRBV11-1
TGCGCCAGCAGCCAAGACGCCCGCTACGAGCAGTACTTC	CASSQDARYEQYF	few	TRBJ2-7	.	TRBV4-3
TGTGCCAGCAGCCATAGCGCCCCTCTCAACGAGCAGTACTTC	CASSHSAPLNEQYF	.	TRBJ2-7	.	TRBV14
TGTGCCAGCAGTTTTGTAGCGGGAGGCTGGAATGAGCAGTTCTTC	CASSFVAGGWNEQFF	once	TRBJ2-1	TRBD2	TRBV28